The rows below give T cell receptor beta chains drawn from one sample of a study of blood T cell repertoires in COVID-19. Here immunoSEQ multiplex PCR was the method, and the copy in TCRdb shows in-frame clones only, minus some. The table has a few hundred thousand clones, roughly four fifths seen once; the top ten hold about 4.8%. The sequencing sample was made of PBMCs or T cells enriched from blood (not recorded which). These TCRs come from a woman in her 50s who had recovered from COVID-19. CDR3s include the opening cysteine and the closing phenylalanine or tryptophan. A D gene is named only where the DNA matches it firmly. Clone size appears in some rows only: once, few, many, or a class for an expanded clone.

J gene: TRBJ1-6; V gene: TRBV6-1; D gene: .; clone size: .; CDR3 protein: CASSDVSPLHF; CDR3 DNA: TGTGCCAGCAGTGACGTCTCACCCCTCCACTTT
J gene: TRBJ1-3; V gene: TRBV11-2; D gene: .; clone size: .; CDR3 protein: CASTLSGPGNTIYF; CDR3 DNA: TGTGCCAGCACCTTATCAGGGCCAGGAAACACCATATATTTT
J gene: TRBJ1-5; V gene: TRBV5-5; D gene: TRBD1; clone size: .; CDR3 protein: CASSLATGGHQPQHF; CDR3 DNA: TGTGCCAGCAGCTTGGCCACAGGGGGGCATCAGCCCCAGCATTTT
J gene: TRBJ2-3; V gene: TRBV10-3; D gene: TRBD2; clone size: .; CDR3 protein: CAISGGGSTDTQYF; CDR3 DNA: TGTGCCATCAGTGGGGGGGGGAGCACAGATACGCAGTATTTT
J gene: TRBJ2-3; V gene: TRBV7-9; D gene: .; clone size: .; CDR3 protein: CASSPWSAGLTDTQYF; CDR3 DNA: TGTGCCAGCAGCCCCTGGAGCGCGGGGCTCACAGATACGCAGTATTTT
J gene: TRBJ2-7; V gene: TRBV7-9; D gene: TRBD2; clone size: .; CDR3 protein: CASSSPLAGGEQYF; CDR3 DNA: TGTGCCAGCAGCTCCCCGCTAGCGGGGGGCGAGCAGTACTTC
J gene: TRBJ2-1; V gene: TRBV7-2; D gene: .; clone size: .; CDR3 protein: CASSSGQTFYNEQFF; CDR3 DNA: TGTGCCAGCAGCTCAGGACAGACCTTCTACAATGAGCAGTTCTTC
J gene: TRBJ1-1; V gene: TRBV9; D gene: .; clone size: .; CDR3 protein: CASSVGLGGVDEAFF; CDR3 DNA: TGTGCCAGCAGCGTAGGGCTCGGAGGGGTGGATGAAGCTTTCTTT
J gene: TRBJ2-7; V gene: TRBV30; D gene: TRBD1; clone size: .; CDR3 protein: CAWSLGQGLSYEQYF; CDR3 DNA: TGTGCCTGGAGTCTTGGACAGGGACTCTCCTACGAGCAGTACTTC
J gene: TRBJ1-5; V gene: TRBV25-1; D gene: .; clone size: .; CDR3 protein: CASSERSWGQPQHF; CDR3 DNA: TGTGCCAGCAGTGAGCGGAGTTGGGGCCAGCCCCAGCATTTT
J gene: TRBJ1-5; V gene: TRBV5-5; D gene: .; clone size: once; CDR3 protein: CASSLELSRGQPQHF; CDR3 DNA: TGTGCCAGCAGCTTGGAATTGTCCAGGGGTCAGCCCCAGCATTTT
J gene: TRBJ2-3; V gene: TRBV5-4; D gene: TRBD2; clone size: .; CDR3 protein: CAAERGGYADTQYF; CDR3 DNA: TGTGCCGCAGAGCGGGGGGGCTACGCAGATACGCAGTATTTT
J gene: TRBJ1-1; V gene: TRBV19; D gene: TRBD1; clone size: few; CDR3 protein: CASSIQGAGTEAFF; CDR3 DNA: TGTGCCAGTAGTATTCAGGGGGCGGGCACTGAAGCTTTCTTT
J gene: TRBJ1-5; V gene: TRBV18; D gene: TRBD1; clone size: .; CDR3 protein: CASSPRTGGINQPQHF; CDR3 DNA: TGTGCCAGCTCACCCCGGACAGGGGGGATCAATCAGCCCCAGCATTTT
J gene: TRBJ2-2; V gene: TRBV10-3; D gene: .; clone size: .; CDR3 protein: CAISESGEGITGELFF; CDR3 DNA: TGTGCCATCAGTGAGTCGGGAGAGGGCATCACCGGGGAGCTGTTTTTT
J gene: TRBJ1-1; V gene: TRBV18; D gene: .; clone size: .; CDR3 protein: CASSPPQGLNTEAFF; CDR3 DNA: TGTGCCAGCTCACCACCCCAGGGCCTGAACACTGAAGCTTTCTTT
J gene: TRBJ1-3; V gene: TRBV6-1; D gene: .; clone size: .; CDR3 protein: CASSENGRRGPGNTIYF; CDR3 DNA: TGTGCCAGCAGTGAGAATGGCAGGAGGGGCCCTGGAAACACCATATATTTT
J gene: TRBJ2-2; V gene: TRBV2; D gene: TRBD1; clone size: .; CDR3 protein: CASSEGQGVPGELFF; CDR3 DNA: TGTGCCAGCAGCGAGGGACAGGGGGTCCCCGGGGAGCTGTTTTTT